Below, 2 T cell receptor beta chains from the same sample are listed, as sequenced in a study of T cells after yellow fever vaccination. A single record per CDR3 protein comes from TCRdb applying MiXCR to the 5' RACE reads. This sample has some 320,000 distinct CDR3 sequences, with approximately 4% found just once. Here the sequenced sample was PBMCs, taken 15 days after the yellow fever booster vaccination. The receptors shown here come from a man aged 18 to 35 who received the YFV17D yellow fever vaccine.

The genes are TRBV7-2 and TRBJ2-2; D may be TRBD1 (6 bases). The CDR3 is 15 amino acids. V shed 5 bases and J shed 6 bases, with 16 bases lying between them. CDR1 is SGHTA and CDR2 is FQGNSA in the germline V gene. The CDR3 DNA sequence: TGTGCCAGCAGCCATCAGGGGAAGAAGGCCGGGGAGCTGTTTTTT. Protein sequence: CASSHQGKKAGELFF. Variable domain in full (rest from reference TRBV7-2 and TRBJ2-2): GAGVSQSPSNKVTEKGKDVELRCDPISGHTALYWYRQSLGQGLEFLIYFQGNSAPDKSGLPSDRFSAERTGGSVSTLTIQRTQQEDSAVYLCASSHQGKKAGELFFGEGSRLTVL.

This chain joins TRBV6-5 and TRBJ1-2, with a tentative D call TRBD1 (5 bases). Trimming removed 0 bases at V and 8 bases at J, with 10 bases between. The CDR3 is made up of 13 amino acids. The germline V gene has CDR1 MNHEY and CDR2 SVGAGI. In DNA form, the CDR3 reads TGTGCCAGCAGTTACTCTCCGGGGGAAGGCTACACCTTC. The encoded protein is CASSYSPGEGYTF.